Listed here are 21 T cell receptor beta chains from one sample, sequenced in a study of T cells in tuberculosis. Cells were sorted from thawed PBMC rested overnight and stained with GMM-loaded CD1B tetramer, viability dye and anti-CD3. The lipid loaded on the CD1B tetramers was C32 glucose monomycolate from Rhodococcus equi. TCRdb keeps only in-frame clones here, not all; method: immunoSEQ multiplex PCR. The data hold 54,000 or so clones, with about 76% observed a single time. The sequencing sample was made of CD1b-GMM tetramer-negative cells sorted from PBMCs. The origin of the receptors is an adult woman with latent tuberculosis.

CDR3 nucleotides: TGTGCCAGCAGAGCCGGGACAGGGTGGAATTCACCCCTCCACTTT. Translated, it gives CASRAGTGWNSPLHF. This chain uses TRBV2 with TRBJ1-6; 9 bases map to TRBD1. CDR3 length equals 15 residues. V was clipped by 6 bases and J by 7 bases; unmatched bases: 7. Germline values: CDR1 SNHLY, CDR2 FYNNEI.

The chain has TRBV2 and TRBJ1-1, with 7 bases matching TRBD1. This CDR3 region has 13 residues. The J segment lost 4 bases and the V segment lost 6 bases, leaving 5 bases of the junction unmatched. Germline lookup yields CDR1 SNHLY and CDR2 FYNNEI. For the CDR3, the DNA is TGTGCCAGCAGCGACAGGGCGAGCACTGAAGCTTTCTTT. It encodes CASSDRASTEAFF.

The chain links TRBV18 to TRBJ1-2; perhaps TRBD1 as D (5 bases). The CDR3 extends over 15 amino acids. Trimming left V 2 bases short and J 4 bases short, with 14 bases between. CDR1 is KGHSH, CDR2 LQKENI, per germline. In nucleotides, the CDR3 is TGTGCCAGCTCACCAGGGGGGAATTTAGGCTATGGCTACACCTTC. Its translation: CASSPGGNLGYGYTF.

The sample holds one count of this clone. This rearrangement joins TRBV30 to TRBJ2-3; the D gene is possibly TRBD2 (5 bases). The germline CDR1 and CDR2 sequences are GTSNPN and SVGIG (reference sequence). The CDR3 extends over 11 amino acids. Trimming removed 4 bases at V and 8 bases at J, with 10 bases between. Here the CDR3 reads CAWTVGGTQYF. DNA of the CDR3: TGTGCCTGGACCGTCGGAGGTACGCAGTATTTT.

The chain combines TRBV27 with TRBJ2-7, with D possibly TRBD2 on 5 matching bases. Trimming took off 2 bases at V and 5 bases at J, with 13 bases between the two ends. This CDR3 has 14 amino acids. Germline CDR1 reads MNHEY; CDR2 reads SMNVEV (reference sequence). The CDR3 loop is CASSLRFFGDEQYF. DNA of the CDR3: TGTGCCAGCAGTTTACGGTTCTTCGGGGACGAGCAGTACTTC.

This chain links TRBV11-2 with TRBJ2-1; 7 nucleotides line up with TRBD2. The CDR3 spans 16 residues. Per germline, CDR1 SGHAT and CDR2 FQNNGV. V shed 3 bases and J 7 bases; nucleotides not matched to a gene: 12. CDR3 bases: TGTGCCAGCAGCTTGCGGTTCGCGGGAGCTAAAAATGAGCAGTTCTTC. It yields the protein CASSLRFAGAKNEQFF. The whole variable domain, filled in from reference TRBV11-2 and TRBJ2-1, reads EAGVAQSPRYKIIEKRQSVAFWCNPISGHATLYWYQQILGQGPKLLIQFQNNGVVDDSQLPKDRFSAERLKGVDSTLKIQPAKLEDSAVYLCASSLRFAGAKNEQFFGPGTRLTVL.

The rearrangement links TRBV2 to TRBJ1-5, with 8 bases identical to TRBD1. The germline V gene encodes CDR1 SNHLY and CDR2 FYNNEI. The junction had 4 bases not matched to a gene; V was cut back by 3 bases and J by 0 bases. CDR3 size: 16 residues. For the CDR3, the DNA is TGTGCCAGCAGTGACAGGGGGCGATTTAGCAATCAGCCCCAGCATTTT. Translating it yields CASSDRGRFSNQPQHF.

This rearrangement joins TRBV7-2 to TRBJ2-1; TRBD2 agrees at 8 bases. Losses at the gene ends were 3 bases for V and 7 bases for J; bases not matched to a gene: 5. This CDR3 has 14 amino acids. In germline, CDR1 is SGHTA, CDR2 FQGNSA. The CDR3 loop is CASSFRGGRNEQFF. CDR3 nucleotides: TGTGCCAGCAGCTTCCGGGGGGGCCGGAATGAGCAGTTCTTC. Combining the CDR3 with reference TRBV7-2 and TRBJ2-1 gives the whole variable domain GAGVSQSPSNKVTEKGKDVELRCDPISGHTALYWYRQSLGQGLEFLIYFQGNSAPDKSGLPSDRFSAERTGGSVSTLTIQRTQQEDSAVYLCASSFRGGRNEQFFGPGTRLTVL.

The V gene is TRBV19, the J gene TRBJ2-1, with 8 bases aligning to TRBD2. The V gene's germline CDR1 is LNHDA and CDR2 SQIVND (reference sequence). The trim removed 5 bases at V and 9 bases at J, leaving 6 bases unmatched. CDR3 length equals 13 residues. The DNA for the CDR3 is TGTGCCAGTAGTCGGACTAGCCATAGTGAGCAGTTCTTC. It encodes CASSRTSHSEQFF.

The chain employs TRBV7-2 and TRBJ2-7, with TRBD2 identical over 10 bases. The V gene's germline CDR1 is SGHTA and CDR2 FQGNSA. This CDR3 has 15 residues. J lost 4 bases, V lost 3 bases, and 6 bases had no gene match. In DNA, the CDR3 is TGTGCCAGCAGCTTTAGCGGGGGGCAAAAGTACGAGCAGTACTTC. Its protein is CASSFSGGQKYEQYF.

V is TRBV28 and J is TRBJ1-2; TRBD1 is a possible D gene (5 bases). Germline V CDR1 and CDR2: MDHEN, SYDVKM. Trimming shortened V by 3 bases and J by 1 base, and 12 bases separated the two germline ends. The CDR3 runs 15 residues. The chain's CDR3 is CASSFGAGSNYGYTF. For the CDR3, the DNA is TGTGCCAGCAGTTTTGGGGCCGGGAGTAACTATGGCTACACCTTC.

Only one count was recorded for this clone. J is TRBJ2-1 and V is TRBV15; a possible D gene is TRBD1 (5 bases). V dropped 2 bases and J dropped 0 bases, with 11 bases sitting between them. The CDR3 runs to 16 residues. Per the germline V gene, CDR1 is LNHNV and CDR2 is YYDKDF (reference sequence). CDR3: CATSRPQGSSYNEQFF. The CDR3 DNA sequence: TGTGCCACCAGCAGACCCCAGGGCAGCTCCTACAATGAGCAGTTCTTC.

V gene TRBV28 combines with J gene TRBJ2-1; D is undetermined. This CDR3 has 12 amino acids. The V gene lost 5 bases and the J gene lost 1 base, with 3 bases spanning the gap. Germline-derived CDR1 and CDR2 are MDHEN and SYDVKM. The DNA for the CDR3 is TGTGCCAGCAGTCTGTCCTACAATGAGCAGTTCTTC. Translation: CASSLSYNEQFF.

This chain connects TRBV7-6 to TRBJ2-1; possible D gene TRBD1, 6 bases. This CDR3 spans 14 amino acids. Germline values: CDR1 SGHVS, CDR2 FNYEAQ. Trimming pared 6 bases from V and 10 bases from J, leaving 19 bases between. CDR3 in DNA: TGTGCCAGCAGTCTTGAAACGGGACACGTAGAGCAGTTCTTC. Protein sequence: CASSLETGHVEQFF.

V usage is TRBV5-1 and J usage is TRBJ2-3, with D possibly TRBD2 on 5 matching bases. V was trimmed by 2 bases and J by 3 bases, leaving 10 bases between them. The CDR3 spans 14 residues. Germline loops: CDR1 SGHRS, CDR2 YFSETQ. The CDR3 is CASSFIRGTDTQYF. DNA for the CDR3: TGCGCCAGCAGCTTCATTCGGGGAACAGATACGCAGTATTTT.

The V call is TRBV7-9, the J call TRBJ2-2; 10 bases line up with TRBD1. This CDR3 contains 14 residues. V trimming: 4 bases; J trimming: 7 bases; junction bases outside the gene matches: 3. The germline CDR1 and CDR2 sequences are SEHNR and FQNEAQ (reference sequence). The chain's CDR3 is CASSWDRGNGELFF. CDR3 in DNA: TGTGCCAGCAGCTGGGACAGGGGTAACGGGGAGCTGTTTTTT.

Here the CDR3 DNA reads TGTGCCAGCAGCCCCCTCGGGGATGGTGCAGATACGCAGTATTTT. Protein: CASSPLGDGADTQYF. This chain uses TRBV7-8 with TRBJ2-3, with D maybe TRBD2 (5 bases). The germline V gene encodes CDR1 SGHVS and CDR2 FQNEAQ. This CDR3 is built from 15 residues. The ends were cut back, 5 bases at V and 4 bases at J, with 16 bases in the middle. Using reference TRBV7-8 and TRBJ2-3 for the parts outside the CDR3, the full variable domain is GAGVSQSPRYKVAKRGQDVALRCDPISGHVSLFWYQQALGQGPEFLTYFQNEAQLDKSGLPSDRFFAERPEGSVSTLKIQRTQQEDSAVYLCASSPLGDGADTQYFGPGTRLTVL.

The gene calls are TRBV4-1 and TRBJ1-5; D is perhaps TRBD1 (5 bases). V dropped 3 bases and J dropped 3 bases, with 21 bases sitting between them. The CDR3 is 18 residues long. Germline-derived CDR1 and CDR2 are MGHRA and YSYEKL. CDR3 DNA sequence: TGCGCCAGCAGCCACGAGGGGCTCGCGGGACCCATCAATCAGCCCCAGCATTTT. Its protein is CASSHEGLAGPINQPQHF.

For the CDR3, the DNA is TGCGCCAGCAGCTGGGGGGGGGCCGACGAGCAGTACTTC. It yields the protein CASSWGGADEQYF. The chain combines TRBV5-1 with TRBJ2-5; a possible D gene is TRBD2 (7 bases). The J call is doubtful: the DNA matches TRBJ2-7 better. CDR3 length equals 13 residues. CDR1 is SGHRS and CDR2 is YFSETQ in the germline V gene.

V is TRBV7-8 and J is TRBJ1-4; D might be TRBD1 (5 bases). Trimming cost V 5 bases and J 5 bases, with 15 bases left between them. CDR1 is SGHVS, CDR2 FQNEAQ, per germline. The CDR3 covers 15 residues. The CDR3, as DNA: TGTGCCAGCAGCCCCGGACACGGAAAGAATGAAAAACTGTTTTTT. Encoded protein: CASSPGHGKNEKLFF.

This clone was seen a few times. The chain links TRBV7-2 to TRBJ2-3; D not resolved. The V gene's germline CDR1 is SGHTA and CDR2 FQGNSA. CDR3 length: 13 residues. V shed 6 bases and J shed 6 bases, with 13 bases lying between them. The CDR3 DNA is TGTGCCAGCAGTGATGGGCGATCTGATACGCAGTATTTT. Protein sequence: CASSDGRSDTQYF. The full variable domain, rest sourced from reference TRBV7-2 and TRBJ2-3, is GAGVSQSPSNKVTEKGKDVELRCDPISGHTALYWYRQSLGQGLEFLIYFQGNSAPDKSGLPSDRFSAERTGGSVSTLTIQRTQQEDSAVYLCASSDGRSDTQYFGPGTRLTVL.